This T cell receptor beta chain appears in the sequencing data of a study of T cell changes during pregnancy in multiple sclerosis. CDR3 length: 13 residues. Germline V gene data show CDR1 as SGHDT and CDR2 as YYEEEE. The ends were cut back, 6 bases at V and 4 bases at J, with 13 bases in the middle. Here immunoSEQ multiplex PCR was the method, and the copy in TCRdb shows in-frame clones only, minus some. The sample yields about 54,000 clones, 80% to 95% seen once. The TCR comes from a female donor in good health, enrolled as a control in a pregnancy study. The source was peripheral blood, collected after pregnancy. This chain uses TRBV5-6 with TRBJ1-2; tentatively, D is TRBD1 (5 bases). DNA of the CDR3: TGTGCCAGCACCCCGGGGGTGGGCTATGGCTACACCTTC. As protein: CASTPGVGYGYTF.